The 4 T cell receptor beta chains reported below all come from one sample, sequenced in a study of T cell repertoires in cytomegalovirus infection. TCRdb re-analysed the reads in MiXCR, keeping a single row per CDR3 protein. The sample contains approximately 630,000 distinct CDR3 sequences, 24% of which appear only once. Material for sequencing was CD8+ T cells from PBMCs. These receptors came from a human donor in good health (CMV status not recorded). Some clones in this sample may be carry-over from other donors' samples.

This clonotype was seen a few times. This sequence joins TRBV29-1 and TRBJ2-1; D ambiguous. The CDR3 sequence is 11 residues long. Germline V gives CDR1 SQVTM, CDR2 ANQGSEA. Trimming removed 4 bases at V and 7 bases at J, with 8 bases between. The CDR3 protein is CSVALGNEQFF. The CDR3 nucleotides are TGCAGCGTTGCGTTGGGAAATGAGCAGTTCTTC.

The chain uses TRBV20-1 and TRBJ2-7, with TRBD2 as a possible D gene (6 bases). V lost 5 bases, J lost 2 bases, and 16 bases lay in between. Germline V gene data show CDR1 as DFQATT and CDR2 as SNEGSKA (reference sequence). The CDR3 extends over 14 amino acids. The CDR3: CSAPTLEGPYEQYV. CDR3 bases: TGCAGTGCTCCGACCTTGGAGGGACCCTACGAGCAGTACGTC.

This clonotype was seen more than once but under ten times. V gene TRBV2 combines with J gene TRBJ2-7, with TRBD1 as a possible D gene (5 bases). Germline V gene data show CDR1 as SNHLY and CDR2 as FYNNEI. The CDR3 runs 11 residues. CDR3 in amino acids: CTSRGIDEQYF. CDR3 DNA sequence: TGTACAAGTAGGGGCATCGACGAGCAGTACTTC.

This clonotype was observed many times. The rearrangement joins TRBV7-2 to TRBJ1-5; D is unclear. V shed 6 bases and J shed 4 bases, with 16 bases lying between them. This CDR3 is 15 amino acids long. Germline CDR1 is SGHTA and CDR2 is FQGNSA. The CDR3, as DNA: TGTGCCAGCAGTTCGGCGGGAGCGCTTAATCAGCCCCAGCATTTT. Encoded protein: CASSSAGALNQPQHF.